Sequencing of this T cell receptor (beta chain) was carried out in a study of shared clonotypes between healthy human individuals. Study in general: For every donor, three CD4 naive, three CD4 memory, two CD8 naive and one CD8 memory plates were used.

It was into CD45RA+ naive and CD45RA-negative memory subsets that the CD4+ cells were split. The table came from immunoSEQ multiplex PCR; TCRdb's copy has only in-frame clones and leaves some out. The sample lists more than 2 million clones, approximately 95% occurring once. Germline-derived CDR1 and CDR2 are SGHNT and YYREEE (reference sequence). Trimming took off 1 base at V and 3 bases at J, with 14 bases between the two ends. The CDR3 contains 15 residues. V gene TRBV5-4 combines with J gene TRBJ2-7; weak D call: TRBD1 (5 bases). The source material was naive CD4+ T cells sorted from blood. As to subset: CD45RA+ positively selected. The sequence came from a man aged 18 to 29 in good health. CDR3 coding DNA: TGTGCCAGCAGCTTGAAAAGGGGTGGAGACTACGAGCAGTACTTC. It is translated as CASSLKRGGDYEQYF.